This T cell receptor (beta chain) was identified in a study of T cell repertoires in cytomegalovirus infection. About the research overall: Newly reported HLA-C-restricted and thoroughly characterized HLA-B-restricted CMV epitopes were employed. It was the public TCR beta signatures that indicated both CMV infection and matching HLA type. Broader study findings: There were HLA-C-restricted CMV-specific TCR beta clonotypes dominating the ex vivo response. Individuals carrying CMV plus the relevant HLA were identified by cumulative frequency of public TCR beta families.

This clonotype was detected ten times or more. Its specificity is not known. TCRdb ran MiXCR on the reads and lists one entry per CDR3 protein. The sample lists roughly 80,000 distinct CDR3 sequences, 20% to 30% seen once, with around 50% in the top ten. The CDR3 is 15 residues long. The V segment lost 0 bases and the J segment 4 bases; nucleotides outside the gene matches: 3. Germline assignment: CDR1 SEHNR and CDR2 FQNEAQ (reference sequence). Sample: CD8+ T cells from cultured PBMCs, taken from culture after CMV antigen stimulation. V and J are TRBV7-9 and TRBJ1-5; 7 bases match TRBD1. This clonotype was obtained from a human donor in good health (CMV status not recorded). Some clones in this sample may be carry-over from other donors' samples. As DNA, the CDR3 is TGTGCCAGCAGCTTAGCTGTGACAGGGAATCAGCCCCAGCATTTT. Residues: CASSLAVTGNQPQHF.